Given below is one T cell receptor beta chain in context. As yet, its antigen is unknown. This sample stems from a study of T cell responses to AZD1222 COVID-19 vaccine. Study summary: Both about-4-week and about-12-week second-dose recipients were combined.

The table came from immunoSEQ multiplex PCR; TCRdb's copy has only in-frame clones and leaves some out. The sample has under 100,000 clones, around nine tenths seen once. General study findings and limits: Rises in breadth and depth of Spike-specific TCRs came after two AZD1222 doses. Among AZD1222 vaccinees, only six were seropositive at baseline.

From germline, CDR1 is SGDLS and CDR2 YYNGEE. The CDR3 length is 15 residues. After removal of 0 bases from V and 2 bases from J, the junction contained 4 bases not matched to a gene. The sequence derives from an adult in good health. The chain uses TRBV9 and TRBJ2-7; 8 bases map to TRBD2. The sequencing here drew on peripheral blood, taken on day 0 of AZD1222 vaccination. CDR3: CASSVGRGGPYEQYF. CDR3 bases: TGTGCCAGCAGCGTAGGACGCGGGGGGCCCTACGAGCAGTACTTC.